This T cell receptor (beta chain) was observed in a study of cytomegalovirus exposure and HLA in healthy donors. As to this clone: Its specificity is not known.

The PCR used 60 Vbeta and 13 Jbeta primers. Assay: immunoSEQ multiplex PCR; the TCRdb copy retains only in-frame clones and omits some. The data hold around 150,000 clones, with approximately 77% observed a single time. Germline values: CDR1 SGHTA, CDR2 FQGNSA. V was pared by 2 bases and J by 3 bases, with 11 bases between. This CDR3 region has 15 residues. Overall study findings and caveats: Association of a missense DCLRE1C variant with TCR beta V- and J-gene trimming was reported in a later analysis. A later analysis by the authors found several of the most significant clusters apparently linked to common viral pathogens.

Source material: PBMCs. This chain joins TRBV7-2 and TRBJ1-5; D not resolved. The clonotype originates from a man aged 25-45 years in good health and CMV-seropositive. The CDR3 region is CASSLSPEINQPQHF. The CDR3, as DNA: TGTGCCAGCAGCTTAAGTCCAGAAATCAATCAGCCCCAGCATTTT.